The subject of this entry is one TCR beta chain. Germline CDR1 is LNHDA and CDR2 is SQIVND (reference sequence). This CDR3 has 15 amino acids. V gave up 5 bases and J gave up 3 bases; unmatched junction bases: 9. RNA totalling about 0.45 to 1 ug underwent reverse transcription with random hexamers. From the immunoSEQ multiplex PCR reads, TCRdb called clonotypes with MiXCR, one entry per CDR3 protein. Here the sample spans roughly 120,000 distinct CDR3 sequences, about 95% being singletons. These data belong to a study of CD8 T cells in Susac syndrome. Input material: CD4+ T cells from PBMCs. The chain employs TRBV19 and TRBJ2-7; 8 bases map to TRBD1. The receptor was derived from a human donor with multiple sclerosis. The CDR3 loop reads CASSSETGANYEQYF. The CDR3 DNA reads as TGTGCCAGTAGTTCGGAGACAGGGGCCAACTACGAGCAGTACTTC.